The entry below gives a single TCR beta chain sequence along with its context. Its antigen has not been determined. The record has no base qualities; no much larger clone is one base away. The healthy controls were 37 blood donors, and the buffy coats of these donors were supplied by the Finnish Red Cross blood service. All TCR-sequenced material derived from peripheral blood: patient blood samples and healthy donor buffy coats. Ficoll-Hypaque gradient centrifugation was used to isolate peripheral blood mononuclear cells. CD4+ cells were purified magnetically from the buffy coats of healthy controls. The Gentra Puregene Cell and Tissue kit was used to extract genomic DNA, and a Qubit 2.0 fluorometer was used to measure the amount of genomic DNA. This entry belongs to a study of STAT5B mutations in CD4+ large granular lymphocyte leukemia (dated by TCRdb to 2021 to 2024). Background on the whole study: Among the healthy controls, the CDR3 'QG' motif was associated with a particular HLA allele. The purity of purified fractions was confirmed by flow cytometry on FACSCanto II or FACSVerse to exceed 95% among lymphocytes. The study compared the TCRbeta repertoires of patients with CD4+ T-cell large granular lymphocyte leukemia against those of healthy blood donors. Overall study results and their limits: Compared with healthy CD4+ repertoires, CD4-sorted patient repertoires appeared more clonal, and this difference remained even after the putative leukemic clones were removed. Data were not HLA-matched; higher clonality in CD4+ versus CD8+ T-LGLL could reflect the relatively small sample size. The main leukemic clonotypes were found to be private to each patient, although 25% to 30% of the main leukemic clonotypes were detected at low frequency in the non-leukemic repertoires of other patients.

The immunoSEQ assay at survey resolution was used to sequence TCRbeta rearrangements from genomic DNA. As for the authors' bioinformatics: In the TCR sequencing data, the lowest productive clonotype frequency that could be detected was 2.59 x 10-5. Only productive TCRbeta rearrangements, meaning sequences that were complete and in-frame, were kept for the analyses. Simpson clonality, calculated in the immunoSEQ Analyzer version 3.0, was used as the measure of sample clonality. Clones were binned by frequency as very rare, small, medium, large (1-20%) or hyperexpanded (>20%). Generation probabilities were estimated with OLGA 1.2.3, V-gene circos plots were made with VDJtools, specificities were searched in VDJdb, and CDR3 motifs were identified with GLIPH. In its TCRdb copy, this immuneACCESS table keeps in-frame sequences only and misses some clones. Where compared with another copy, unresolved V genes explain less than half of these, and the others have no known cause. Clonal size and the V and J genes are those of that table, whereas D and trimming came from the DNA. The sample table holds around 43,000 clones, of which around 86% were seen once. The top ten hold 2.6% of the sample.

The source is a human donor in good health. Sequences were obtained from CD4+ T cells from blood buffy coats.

The nucleotide sequence reads as follows: TGTGCCAGCAGCCCGACTAGCGGGAGAGCGGAGACCCAGTACTTC. This codes for CASSPTSGRAETQYF. The V gene is TRBV7-3 and the J gene is TRBJ2-5; 12 bases in the middle match TRBD2. The CDR3 has 15 amino acids, counting the end cysteine and phenylalanine. This entry keeps only the CDR3 DNA: 45 bases, framed from base 1. V loses 5 bases at its end and J loses 5 bases; junction bases beyond the gene matches: 6. CDR1 and CDR2, looked up from the germline V gene, are SGHTA and FQGTGA.